This TCR beta chain was captured in a study of cytomegalovirus exposure and HLA in healthy donors. General study results and limits: Roughly uniform depth of sequencing across donors was assumed in presence/absence analyses.

This CDR3 spans 16 amino acids. J lost 7 bases, V lost 3 bases, and 13 bases had no gene match. Germline loops: CDR1 SGHRS, CDR2 YFSETQ. The PCR made use of 60 Vbeta and 13 Jbeta primers. In the study's own analysis: Counted up in a later analysis, unique TCR beta chains came to approximately 83 million, with around 11 million shared. Profiling relied on immunoSEQ multiplex PCR, and the TCRdb table lists in-frame clones only, not all of them. Clone size and V and J calls were adopted from that table, with D and trimming inferred from the DNA. The profile shows about 160,000 clones, approximately 79% of them singletons. With respect to this clone: The antigen is unknown.

Sequencing used PBMCs. The chain joins TRBV5-1 to TRBJ2-7, with 10 positions matching TRBD2. The sequence was obtained from a man aged 50 to 59 in good health and CMV-seropositive. CDR3 loop: CASSSQGASGGGEQYF. The CDR3, as DNA: TGCGCCAGCAGCTCCCAGGGGGCTAGCGGGGGCGGGGAGCAGTACTTC.